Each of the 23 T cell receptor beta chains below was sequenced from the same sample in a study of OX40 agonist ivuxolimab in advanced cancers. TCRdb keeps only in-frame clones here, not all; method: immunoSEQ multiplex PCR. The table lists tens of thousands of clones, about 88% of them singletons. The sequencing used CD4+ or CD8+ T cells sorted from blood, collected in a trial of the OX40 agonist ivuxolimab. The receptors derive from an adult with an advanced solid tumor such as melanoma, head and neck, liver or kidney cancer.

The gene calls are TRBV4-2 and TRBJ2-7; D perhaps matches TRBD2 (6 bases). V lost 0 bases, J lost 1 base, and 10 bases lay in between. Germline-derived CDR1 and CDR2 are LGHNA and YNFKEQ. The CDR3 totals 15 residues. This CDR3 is CASSQEASESYEQYF. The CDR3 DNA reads TGTGCCAGCAGCCAAGAGGCTAGCGAGTCCTACGAGCAGTACTTC.

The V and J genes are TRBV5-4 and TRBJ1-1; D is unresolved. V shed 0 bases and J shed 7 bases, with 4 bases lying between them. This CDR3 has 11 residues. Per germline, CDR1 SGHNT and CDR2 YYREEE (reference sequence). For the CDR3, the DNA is TGTGCCAGCAGCTTGGGAGATGAAGCTTTCTTT. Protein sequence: CASSLGDEAFF.

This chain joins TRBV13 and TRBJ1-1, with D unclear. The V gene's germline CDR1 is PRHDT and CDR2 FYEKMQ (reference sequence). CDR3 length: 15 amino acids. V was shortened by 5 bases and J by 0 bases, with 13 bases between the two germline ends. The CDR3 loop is CASSRTGNLNTEAFF. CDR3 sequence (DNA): TGTGCCAGCAGCCGAACCGGGAATTTGAACACTGAAGCTTTCTTT.

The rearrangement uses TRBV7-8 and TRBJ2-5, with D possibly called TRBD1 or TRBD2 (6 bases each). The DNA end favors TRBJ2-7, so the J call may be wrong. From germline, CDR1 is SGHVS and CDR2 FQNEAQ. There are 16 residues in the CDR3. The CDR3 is CASSSGLGGRGYEQYF. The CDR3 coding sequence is TGTGCCAGCAGCTCGGGACTCGGGGGCAGGGGCTACGAGCAGTACTTC.

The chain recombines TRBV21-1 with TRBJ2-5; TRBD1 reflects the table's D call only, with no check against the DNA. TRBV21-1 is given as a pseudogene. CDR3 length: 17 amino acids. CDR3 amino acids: CASSRHRDGPRVGTQYF. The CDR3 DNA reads TGTGCCAGCAGCCGACACCGAGACGGGCCCAGGGTGGGGACCCAGTACTTC.

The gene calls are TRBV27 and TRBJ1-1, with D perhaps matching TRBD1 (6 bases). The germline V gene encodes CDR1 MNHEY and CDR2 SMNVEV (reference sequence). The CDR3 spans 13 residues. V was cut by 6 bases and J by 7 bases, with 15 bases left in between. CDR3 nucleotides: TGTGCCAGCAGCATGGTGACAGGACATGAAGCTTTCTTT. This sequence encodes CASSMVTGHEAFF.

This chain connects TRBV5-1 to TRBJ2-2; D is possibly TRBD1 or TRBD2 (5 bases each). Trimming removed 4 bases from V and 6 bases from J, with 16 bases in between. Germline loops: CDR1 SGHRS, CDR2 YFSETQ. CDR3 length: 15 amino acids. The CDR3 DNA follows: TGCGCCAGCAGCCTGACTCCGTTGGGGGCCGGGGAGCTGTTTTTT. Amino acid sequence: CASSLTPLGAGELFF. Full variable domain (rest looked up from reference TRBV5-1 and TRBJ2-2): KAGVTQTPRYLIKTRGQQVTLSCSPISGHRSVSWYQQTPGQGLQFLFEYFSETQRNKGNFPGRFSGRQFSNSRSEMNVSTLELGDSALYLCASSLTPLGAGELFFGEGSRLTVL.

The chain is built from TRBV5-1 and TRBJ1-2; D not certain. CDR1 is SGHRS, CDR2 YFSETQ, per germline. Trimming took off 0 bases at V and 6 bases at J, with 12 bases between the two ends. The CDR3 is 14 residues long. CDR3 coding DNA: TGCGCCAGCAGCTTGGCCGCGGGGATGGATGGCTACACCTTC. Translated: CASSLAAGMDGYTF. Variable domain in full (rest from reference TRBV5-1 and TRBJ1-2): KAGVTQTPRYLIKTRGQQVTLSCSPISGHRSVSWYQQTPGQGLQFLFEYFSETQRNKGNFPGRFSGRQFSNSRSEMNVSTLELGDSALYLCASSLAAGMDGYTFGSGTRLTVV.

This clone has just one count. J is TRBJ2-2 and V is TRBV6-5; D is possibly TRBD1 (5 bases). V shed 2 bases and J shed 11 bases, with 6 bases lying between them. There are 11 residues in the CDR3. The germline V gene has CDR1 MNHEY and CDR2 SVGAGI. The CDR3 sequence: CASSYGAELFF. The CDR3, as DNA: TGTGCCAGCAGTTACGGGGCCGAGCTGTTTTTT.

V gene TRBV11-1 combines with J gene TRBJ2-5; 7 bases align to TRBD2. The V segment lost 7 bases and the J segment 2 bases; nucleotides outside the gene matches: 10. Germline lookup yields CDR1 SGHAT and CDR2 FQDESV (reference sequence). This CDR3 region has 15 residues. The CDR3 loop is CASTMGGDGQETQYF. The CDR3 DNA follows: TGTGCCAGCACCATGGGAGGGGATGGGCAAGAGACCCAGTACTTC.

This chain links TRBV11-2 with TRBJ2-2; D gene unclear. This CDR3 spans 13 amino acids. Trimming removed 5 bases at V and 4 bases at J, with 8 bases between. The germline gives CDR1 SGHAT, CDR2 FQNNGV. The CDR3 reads CASSPTPTGELFF. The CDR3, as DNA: TGTGCCAGCAGCCCAACCCCCACCGGGGAGCTGTTTTTT. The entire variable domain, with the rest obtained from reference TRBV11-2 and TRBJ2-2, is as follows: EAGVAQSPRYKIIEKRQSVAFWCNPISGHATLYWYQQILGQGPKLLIQFQNNGVVDDSQLPKDRFSAERLKGVDSTLKIQPAKLEDSAVYLCASSPTPTGELFFGEGSRLTVL.

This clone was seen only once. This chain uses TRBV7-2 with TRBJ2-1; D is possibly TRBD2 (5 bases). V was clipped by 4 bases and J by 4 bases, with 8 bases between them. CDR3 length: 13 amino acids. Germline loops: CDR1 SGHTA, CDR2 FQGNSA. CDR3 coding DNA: TGTGCCAGCAGCTCGGAGGTGTACAATGAGCAGTTCTTC. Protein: CASSSEVYNEQFF.

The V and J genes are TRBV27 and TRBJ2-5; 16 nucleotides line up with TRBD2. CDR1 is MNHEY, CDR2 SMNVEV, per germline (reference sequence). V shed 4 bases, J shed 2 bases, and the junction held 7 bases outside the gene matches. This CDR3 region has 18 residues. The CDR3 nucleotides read TGTGCCAGCAGTTCGGGACTAGCGGGAGGGCCGGGACAAGAGACCCAGTACTTC. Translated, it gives CASSSGLAGGPGQETQYF.

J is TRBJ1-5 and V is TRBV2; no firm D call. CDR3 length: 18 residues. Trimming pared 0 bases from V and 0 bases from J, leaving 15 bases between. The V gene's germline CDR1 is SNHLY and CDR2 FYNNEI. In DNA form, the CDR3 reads TGTGCCAGCAGTGAAGCAATCTCCCTGCTCGGTAGCAATCAGCCCCAGCATTTT. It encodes CASSEAISLLGSNQPQHF.

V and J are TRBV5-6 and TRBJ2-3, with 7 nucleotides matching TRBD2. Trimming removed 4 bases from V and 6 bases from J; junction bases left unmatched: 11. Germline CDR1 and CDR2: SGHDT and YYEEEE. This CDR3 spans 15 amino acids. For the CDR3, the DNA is TGTGCCAGCAGCCCGGGGACTATAGGGGAGGATACGCAGTATTTT. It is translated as CASSPGTIGEDTQYF.

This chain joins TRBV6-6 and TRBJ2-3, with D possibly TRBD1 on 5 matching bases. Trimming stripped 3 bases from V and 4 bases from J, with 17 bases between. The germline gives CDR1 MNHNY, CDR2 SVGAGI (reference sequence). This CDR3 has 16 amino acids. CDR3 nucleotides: TGTGCCAGCAGTTATAAAGCAGGGCCACGCGCAGATACGCAGTATTTT. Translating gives CASSYKAGPRADTQYF.

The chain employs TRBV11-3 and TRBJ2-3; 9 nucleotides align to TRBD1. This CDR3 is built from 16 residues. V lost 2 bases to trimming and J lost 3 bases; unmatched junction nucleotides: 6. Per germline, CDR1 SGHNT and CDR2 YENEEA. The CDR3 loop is CASSLTHRGRTDTQYF. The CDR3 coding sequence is TGTGCCAGCAGCTTAACTCACAGGGGGCGGACAGATACGCAGTATTTT.

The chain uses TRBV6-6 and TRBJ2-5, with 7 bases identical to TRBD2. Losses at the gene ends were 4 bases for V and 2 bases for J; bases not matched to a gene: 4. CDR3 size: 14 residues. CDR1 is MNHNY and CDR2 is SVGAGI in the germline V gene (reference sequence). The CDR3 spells CASSSGDYQETQYF. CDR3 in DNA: TGTGCCAGCAGTTCCGGGGACTATCAAGAGACCCAGTACTTC.

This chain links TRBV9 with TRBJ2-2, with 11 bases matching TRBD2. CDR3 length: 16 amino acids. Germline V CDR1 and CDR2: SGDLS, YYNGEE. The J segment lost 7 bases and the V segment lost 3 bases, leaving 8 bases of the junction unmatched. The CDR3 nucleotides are TGTGCCAGCAGCGCTACTAGCGGGAGTTTGGTCGGGGAGCTGTTTTTT. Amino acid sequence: CASSATSGSLVGELFF.

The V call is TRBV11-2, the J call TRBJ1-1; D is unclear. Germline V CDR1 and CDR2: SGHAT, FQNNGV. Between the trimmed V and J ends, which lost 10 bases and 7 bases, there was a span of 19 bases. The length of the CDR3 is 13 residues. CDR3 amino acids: CATYPQGNDEAFF. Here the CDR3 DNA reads TGTGCCACCTACCCGCAAGGGAACGATGAAGCTTTCTTT.

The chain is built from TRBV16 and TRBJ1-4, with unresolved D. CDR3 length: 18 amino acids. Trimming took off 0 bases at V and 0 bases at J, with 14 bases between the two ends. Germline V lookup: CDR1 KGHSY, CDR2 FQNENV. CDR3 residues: CASSQSRFGDPTNEKLFF. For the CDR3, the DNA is TGTGCCAGCAGCCAATCGAGATTCGGGGATCCAACTAATGAAAAACTGTTTTTT.

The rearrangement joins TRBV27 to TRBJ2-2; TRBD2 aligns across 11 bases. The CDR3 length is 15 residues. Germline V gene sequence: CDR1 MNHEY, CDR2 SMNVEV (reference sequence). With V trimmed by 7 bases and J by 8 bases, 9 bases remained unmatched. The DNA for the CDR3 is TGTGCCAGCACTCCGGGACTAGCGGTCTCTGGGGAGCTGTTTTTT. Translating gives CASTPGLAVSGELFF.

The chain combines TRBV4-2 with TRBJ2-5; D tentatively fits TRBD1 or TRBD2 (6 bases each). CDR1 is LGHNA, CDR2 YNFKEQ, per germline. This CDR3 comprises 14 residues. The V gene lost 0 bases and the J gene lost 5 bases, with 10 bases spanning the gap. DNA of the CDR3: TGTGCCAGCAGCCAAGAAGGGGGGACGGAGACCCAGTACTTC. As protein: CASSQEGGTETQYF.